This T cell receptor (beta chain) appears in the sequencing data of a study of blood T cell repertoires in COVID-19. Regarding this clone: This sample also contains other DNA sequences that code for the same CDR3.

From germline, CDR1 is SGHNT and CDR2 YENEEA. This CDR3 spans 16 amino acids. V shed 1 base and J 0 bases; nucleotides not matched to a gene: 4. TCRdb keeps only in-frame clones here, not all; method: immunoSEQ multiplex PCR. The data show approximately 150,000 clones, about three quarters seen once. This TCR was recovered from a man aged 50-59 years with acute or convalescent COVID-19. The genes are TRBV11-3 and TRBJ2-3, with 7 nucleotides matching TRBD2. The source material was peripheral blood. The CDR3 reads CASSLGERESTDTQYF. The CDR3 DNA reads as TGTGCCAGCAGCTTAGGGGAGCGGGAAAGCACAGATACGCAGTATTTT. Using reference TRBV11-3 and TRBJ2-3 for the parts outside the CDR3, the full variable domain is EAGVVQSPRYKIIEKKQPVAFWCNPISGHNTLYWYLQNLGQGPELLIRYENEEAVDDSQLPKDRFSAERLKGVDSTLKIQPAELGDSAVYLCASSLGERESTDTQYFGPGTRLTVL.